One sample yielded the 17 T cell receptor beta chains listed below, sequenced in a study of T cell clonality in common variable immunodeficiency (dated by TCRdb to 2015 to 2017). Libraries came from the immunoSEQ multiplex PCR assay. What TCRdb holds here is the immuneACCESS table cut down to in-frame rearrangements. Part of the clones is not present; checked against another copy, under half of the missing clones reflect an unresolved V gene, and the others are unexplained. The table records about 52,000 clones for this sample, and not one of them appears only once. Under 2% of the sample rests with the top ten. Material for sequencing was peripheral blood mononuclear cells. The receptors stem from a person aged 18 to 75 in good health.

As for this clone: The read comes to an end 3 residues before the CDR3 does, leaving the germline J gene to fill in the end. This chain uses TRBV19 with TRBJ2-2, with TRBD1 matching 9 bases. The CDR3 totals 19 residues. In germline, CDR1 is LNHDA, CDR2 SQIVND (reference sequence). The V and J ends lost 7 bases and 4 bases, in that order; junction bases with no gene match: 19. The sequenced CDR3 bases are TGTGCCAGTACCCACCGTGGGACAGGGTCCACGCCGGGCACCGGGGAG. It encodes CASTHRGTGSTPGTGE. The CDR3 in its entirety is CASTHRGTGSTPGTGELFF.

This clone has a count of ten or more. The read gets to within 3 residues of the CDR3 end, and the germline J gene fills in the rest. V usage is TRBV7-2 and J usage is TRBJ2-1; 9 bases agree with TRBD1. V shed 3 bases and J 4 bases; nucleotides not matched to a gene: 1. The germline V gene has CDR1 SGHTA and CDR2 FQGNSA. The CDR3 runs 14 residues. CDR3 bases read: TGTGCCAGCAGCTTCGGACAGGGGTACAATGAG. Its translation is CASSFGQGYNE. In full, the CDR3 is CASSFGQGYNEQFF.

There are many counts of this clone. The read ends 3 residues before the CDR3 terminus; that terminus is restored from the germline J gene. The chain is built from TRBV5-1 and TRBJ2-5; 7 bases align to TRBD1. Per the germline V gene, CDR1 is SGHRS and CDR2 is YFSETQ. There are 14 residues in the CDR3. Trimming at V came to 2 bases and at J to 2 bases, leaving 3 bases not matched to a gene. The CDR3 bases that were read are TGCGCCAGCAGCTTACAGGGGAGACAAGAGACC. Translation: CASSLQGRQET. The complete CDR3 reads CASSLQGRQETQYF.

This clone was picked up many times. The CDR3 is cut off 3 residues early in the read; its end comes from the germline J gene. The gene calls are TRBV4-1 and TRBJ2-2, with D maybe TRBD2 (7 bases). From germline, CDR1 is MGHRA and CDR2 YSYEKL. With 0 bases removed from V and 6 bases from J, the gap between germline ends came to 20 bases. This CDR3 is 18 amino acids long. CDR3 loop: CASSQEVGGLAAAGELFF. The sequenced part of the CDR3 DNA is TGCGCCAGCAGCCAAGAGGTCGGGGGGCTAGCGGCCGCCGGGGAG.

This clone has at least ten counts. With the read ending 3 residues before the CDR3 end, the germline J gene is used to fill in that end. The chain joins TRBV18 to TRBJ1-5; 9 bases fit TRBD1. CDR3 size: 18 residues. V trimming: 1 base; J trimming: 0 bases; junction bases outside the gene matches: 7. CDR1 and CDR2 from the germline V gene are KGHSH and LQKENI. The sequenced part of the CDR3 DNA is TGTGCCAGCTCACCACTGGGACAGGGAGGGGGTAGCAATCAGCCC. Amino acids: CASSPLGQGGGSNQP. The whole CDR3 is CASSPLGQGGGSNQPQHF.

This clone was seen at least ten times. The read ends 3 residues early relative to the CDR3; the germline J gene fills the gap. This chain joins TRBV29-1 and TRBJ1-5; the match to TRBD1 covers 8 bases. The V segment lost 1 base and the J segment 7 bases; nucleotides outside the gene matches: 6. CDR1 and CDR2 from the germline V gene are SQVTM and ANQGSEA. This CDR3 is 14 amino acids long. The CDR3 reads CSVEVSGGGQPQHF. The sequenced CDR3 bases are TGCAGCGTTGAAGTTTCAGGGGGCGGGCAGCCC.

This clone was seen at least ten times. CDR3 protein: CASNTGHSTEAFF. CDR3 DNA, as far as it was read: TGTGCCAGCAATACCGGACATTCCACTGAA. The chain combines TRBV6-2 or TRBV6-3 with TRBJ1-1; the D gene is possibly TRBD1 (5 bases). The CDR3 extends 3 residues past the end of the read, so its final part is completed from the germline J gene. The CDR3 covers 13 residues. V was pared by 7 bases and J by 4 bases, with 13 bases between. CDR1 is MNHEY, CDR2 SVGEGT, per germline.

This clone was counted ten times or more. The CDR3 is cut off 3 residues early in the read; its end comes from the germline J gene. This rearrangement joins TRBV5-6 to TRBJ2-5; 7 bases map to TRBD1. The CDR3 runs to 15 residues. Trimming took 1 base from V and 3 from J; bases not matched to a gene: 6. From germline, CDR1 is SGHDT and CDR2 YYEEEE. The CDR3 DNA, read in part, is TGTGCCAGCAGCTTGAGGACAGGCGAAAAAGAGACC. Translated, it gives CASSLRTGEKET. The whole CDR3 protein reads CASSLRTGEKETQYF.

This clone was seen repeatedly, ten times or more. The read falls 3 residues short of the CDR3 end, and the missing part is taken from the germline J gene. This sequence joins TRBV19 and TRBJ1-5; D gene uncertain. This CDR3 spans 12 amino acids. The germline V gene encodes CDR1 LNHDA and CDR2 SQIVND (reference sequence). Trimming took off 5 bases at V and 9 bases at J, with 11 bases between the two ends. The CDR3 protein is CASSGVRPPQHF. CDR3 bases read: TGTGCCAGTAGTGGTGTGCGGCCGCCC. Filled out from reference TRBV19 and TRBJ1-5, the complete variable domain reads DGGITQSPKYLFRKEGQNVTLSCEQNLNHDAMYWYRQDPGQGLRLIYYSQIVNDFQKGDIAEGYSVSREKKESFPLTVTSAQKNPTAFYLCASSGVRPPQHFGDGTRLSIL.

As to this clone: The read finishes 3 residues shy of the CDR3 end, and the germline J gene is used to complete it. The V gene is TRBV19, the J gene TRBJ2-1, with 15 bases aligning to TRBD2. V lost 5 bases and J lost 2; bases outside the gene matches: 7. This CDR3 has 18 residues. Germline values: CDR1 LNHDA, CDR2 SQIVND (reference sequence). The covered CDR3 bases are TGTGCCAGTAGTGCCGGACTAGCGGGGGGGGACGCCTACAATGAG. Protein: CASSAGLAGGDAYNE. The CDR3, in full, reads CASSAGLAGGDAYNEQFF.

This clone was counted ten times or more. The read is 3 residues too short to cover the CDR3 end, so that end is filled in from the germline J gene. The rearrangement joins TRBV20-1 to TRBJ2-3; weak D call: TRBD1 (6 bases). V dropped 3 bases and J dropped 3 bases, with 13 bases sitting between them. This CDR3 region has 14 residues. Germline V lookup: CDR1 DFQATT, CDR2 SNEGSKA (reference sequence). This chain's CDR3 is CSASTGTRTDTQYF. CDR3 DNA (partial): TGCAGTGCTAGTACCGGGACAAGGACAGATACG.

This clone showed up just a few times. The sequence runs out 3 residues before the end of the CDR3; the remainder is reconstructed from the germline J gene. The gene calls are TRBV2 and TRBJ1-5; 11 bases agree with TRBD1. CDR1 is SNHLY and CDR2 is FYNNEI in the germline V gene. The length of the CDR3 is 14 residues. V dropped 6 bases and J dropped 3; count of bases not matched to a gene: 1. The CDR3 DNA, read in part, is TGTGCCAGCAGGGGACAGGGGGACAATCAGCCC. Amino acids: CASRGQGDNQP. The full-length CDR3 reads as CASRGQGDNQPQHF.

This clone has only a few counts. The read ends 3 residues early relative to the CDR3; the germline J gene fills the gap. The chain joins TRBV18 to TRBJ2-2; TRBD2 might be the D (6 bases). The CDR3 contains 16 residues. The germline CDR1 and CDR2 sequences are KGHSH and LQKENI. The CDR3 loop reads CASSQGGVGPEGKLFF. The CDR3 bases that were read are TGTGCCAGCTCCCAGGGAGGCGTAGGGCCTGAAGGGAAG.

This clone was seen many times. The DNA ends 3 residues before the CDR3 does, and the rest of the CDR3 is filled in from the germline J gene. The V and J genes are TRBV19 and TRBJ1-1; perhaps TRBD1 as D (5 bases). The CDR3 contains 14 residues. Trimming cost V 0 bases and J 5 bases, with 10 bases left between them. In germline, CDR1 is LNHDA, CDR2 SQIVND (reference sequence). This chain's CDR3 is CASSIDRGLTEAFF. CDR3 bases read: TGTGCCAGTAGTATAGATCGGGGGTTGACTGAA. Supplemented by reference TRBV19 and TRBJ1-1, the full variable domain reads DGGITQSPKYLFRKEGQNVTLSCEQNLNHDAMYWYRQDPGQGLRLIYYSQIVNDFQKGDIAEGYSVSREKKESFPLTVTSAQKNPTAFYLCASSIDRGLTEAFFGQGTRLTVV.

This clone was recorded at least ten times. The read is 3 residues too short to cover the CDR3 end, so that end is filled in from the germline J gene. The chain uses TRBV6-2 or TRBV6-3 and TRBJ1-1; D unresolved. The CDR3 totals 14 residues. CDR1 is MNHEY and CDR2 is SVGEGT in the germline V gene. With 1 base removed from V and 4 bases from J, the gap between germline ends came to 10 bases. CDR3 amino acids: CASSYLKKGTEAFF. The CDR3 bases that were read are TGTGCCAGCAGTTACTTAAAGAAGGGCACTGAA.

Note on this clone: Read sequence stops 3 residues before the CDR3 end, and the germline J gene provides the missing end. J is TRBJ2-7 and V is TRBV7-6, with 7 nucleotides matching TRBD2. Germline assignment: CDR1 SGHVS and CDR2 FNYEAQ. The CDR3 has 13 amino acids. V shed 4 bases and J 3 bases; nucleotides not matched to a gene: 3. Partial CDR3 DNA: TGTGCCAGCAGCTGGCGGGGGAGCTACGAG. Its translation: CASSWRGSYE. The whole CDR3 region reads CASSWRGSYEQYF.

The table lists this clone with many counts. The CDR3 end falls 3 residues outside the read, so it is completed with the germline J gene. The chain couples TRBV18 to TRBJ1-2; TRBD1 agrees at 7 bases. CDR1 is KGHSH, CDR2 LQKENI, per germline. V lost 3 bases, J lost 4 bases, and 8 bases stayed unmatched. This CDR3 has 15 residues. CDR3 DNA (partial): TGTGCCAGCTCACCCGGACAGGTGGGACTCTATGGC. Encoded protein: CASSPGQVGLYG. The full CDR3 protein is CASSPGQVGLYGYTF.